Included here is one T cell receptor beta chain sequence, with context. As yet, its antigen is unknown. This sample was taken from a study of cytomegalovirus exposure and HLA in healthy donors. Study overall: Approximately 190 million T cells yielded approximately 100 million unique TCR beta sequences, as an earlier analysis found. Genetic ancestry analysis placed approximately 79% of the 400 or so donors that were genotyped in the Caucasian-associated cluster. Study results and limitations: Researchers reported in a later analysis that a missense DCLRE1C variant was tied to TCR beta V- and J-gene trimming. According to an earlier analysis, most TCR beta V segments yielded productive rearrangements about 90% or about 30% of the time.

Germline values: CDR1 SGHTA, CDR2 FQGTGA. This CDR3 region has 12 residues. Trimming removed 3 bases from V and 7 bases from J; junction bases left unmatched: 0. This PCR relied on a set of 60 Vbeta primers and 13 Jbeta primers. The table came from immunoSEQ multiplex PCR; TCRdb's copy has only in-frame clones and leaves some out. The table has 85,000 to 100,000 clones, approximately 71% seen once. Material: PBMCs. This TCR came from a man aged 50-59 years in good health and CMV-seronegative. The gene calls are TRBV7-3 and TRBJ2-1; 7 positions match TRBD2. The CDR3 sequence is CASSFSGNEQFF. The CDR3 coding sequence is TGTGCCAGCAGCTTTAGCGGGAATGAGCAGTTCTTC.